This T cell receptor (beta chain) was captured by sequencing in a study of blood T cell repertoires in COVID-19. In the study overall: Specimens from acute and convalescent COVID-19 originated in the United States, Italy and Spain. From T cells, B-cell-depleted T cells, or PBMCs came the material, which was cDNA or gDNA.

Germline-derived CDR1 and CDR2 are SGHDN and FVKESK. There are 14 residues in the CDR3. The germline V and J ends were trimmed by 4 bases and 6 bases, with 15 bases remaining between them. This clone was seen just once. Methods used by the authors: Quantification of nucleated cells was approximated via reference gene primer amplification. Using immunoSEQ multiplex PCR, the repertoire was profiled, and TCRdb retains in-frame clones only, with some absent. The D gene and trimming were derived from the DNA, and the V and J assignments and clone size from that table. The table includes roughly 250,000 clones, 70% to 85% detected once.

The TCR originated in an elderly woman with active or convalescent COVID-19. The rearrangement uses TRBV14 and TRBJ1-1; TRBD1 might be the D (5 bases). Sequencing was carried out using peripheral blood. CDR3 sequence reads: CASSPHLDSAEAFF. In DNA form, the CDR3 reads TGTGCCAGCAGCCCGCATCTCGACAGCGCTGAAGCTTTCTTT.